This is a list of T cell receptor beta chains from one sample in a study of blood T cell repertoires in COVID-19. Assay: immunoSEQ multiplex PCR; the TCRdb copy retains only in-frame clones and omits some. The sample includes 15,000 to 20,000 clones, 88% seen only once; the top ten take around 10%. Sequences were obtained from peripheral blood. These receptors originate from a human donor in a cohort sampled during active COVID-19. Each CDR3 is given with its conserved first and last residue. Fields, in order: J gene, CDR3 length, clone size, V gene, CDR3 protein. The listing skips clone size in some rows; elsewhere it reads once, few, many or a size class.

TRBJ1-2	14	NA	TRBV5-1	CASSLDRGFDGYTF
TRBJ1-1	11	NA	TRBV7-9	CASSRQGEAFF
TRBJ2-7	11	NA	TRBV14	CASSQGHEQYF
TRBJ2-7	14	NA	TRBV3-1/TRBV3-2	CASSGFTGSYEQYF
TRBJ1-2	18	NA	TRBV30	CAWIDDGTGDDKNYGYTF
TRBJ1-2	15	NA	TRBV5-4	CASSFPSDRSYGYTF
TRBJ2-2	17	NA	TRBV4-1	CASSQLRTGLMVGELFF
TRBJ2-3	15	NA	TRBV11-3	CASSPSGGATDTQYF
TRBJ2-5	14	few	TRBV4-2	CASSQGLEAETQYF
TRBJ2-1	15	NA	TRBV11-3	CASSLSLAAHNEQFF
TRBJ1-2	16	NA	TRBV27	CASSLSWGLTDYGYTF
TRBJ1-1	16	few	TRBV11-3	CASSLDGREGDTEAFF
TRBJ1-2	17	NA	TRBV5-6	CASSSSPGTGDYYGYTF
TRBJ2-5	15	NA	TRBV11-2	CASSLVGGHLETQYF
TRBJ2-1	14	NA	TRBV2	CASSVSHVAPKQFF
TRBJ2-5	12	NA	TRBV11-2	CASSIARETQYF
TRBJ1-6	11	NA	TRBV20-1	CSARGTGPLHF
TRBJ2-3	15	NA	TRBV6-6	CASSPRGSGIDTQYF
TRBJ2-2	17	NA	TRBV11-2	CASTRNAISLNTGELFF
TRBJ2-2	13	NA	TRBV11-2	CASSLRRGGELFF
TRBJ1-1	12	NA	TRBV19	CASSMRYTEAFF
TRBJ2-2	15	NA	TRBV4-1	CASTPVRGGRGELFF
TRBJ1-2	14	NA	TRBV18	CASSPEGYGYGYTF
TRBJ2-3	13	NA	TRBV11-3	CASSLWGADTQYF
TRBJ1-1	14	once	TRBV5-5	CASSWGTGAMEAFF
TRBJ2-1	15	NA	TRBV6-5	CASRSRDRGRDEQFF
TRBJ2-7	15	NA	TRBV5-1	CASSRLPGSEYEQYF
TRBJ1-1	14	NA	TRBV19	CASSVGWANTEAFF
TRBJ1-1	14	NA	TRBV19	CASTLTGIYTEAFF
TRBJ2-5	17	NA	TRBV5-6	CASSLAVGTRGAETQYF
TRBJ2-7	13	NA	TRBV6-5	CASGGGTGIEQYF
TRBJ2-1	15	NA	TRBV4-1	CASSQDATLDNEQFF
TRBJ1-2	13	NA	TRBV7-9	CASTLAGVLGYTF
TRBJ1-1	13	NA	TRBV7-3	CASSLIRNTEAFF
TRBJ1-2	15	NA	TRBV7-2	CASSLVQGELSGYTF
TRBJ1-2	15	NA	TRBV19	CASSRTGQGEGGYTF
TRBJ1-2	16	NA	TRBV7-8	CASSLVGGARNYGYTF
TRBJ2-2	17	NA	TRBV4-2	CASSPGTLELNTGELFF
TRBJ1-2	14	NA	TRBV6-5	CASSYSSDFNGYTF
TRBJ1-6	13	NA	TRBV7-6	CASSSSNNSPLHF
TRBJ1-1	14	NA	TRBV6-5	CASIVRQENTEAFF